This T cell receptor (beta chain) was found in a study of T cells after posttransplantation cyclophosphamide. Broader study findings: Skin or GI-infiltrating T cells shared few TRB sequences with blood.

Profiling relied on immunoSEQ multiplex PCR, and the TCRdb table lists in-frame clones only, not all of them. The table lists tens of thousands of clones, with no singletons. This clone was recorded many times. The antigen is undetermined. The CDR3 runs to 16 residues. Trimming left V 1 base short and J 2 bases short, with 11 bases between. CDR1 is SNHLY and CDR2 is FYNNEI in the germline V gene. The clonotype originates from a woman aged 55-70 years in good health, CMV-negative, and a related stem cell transplant donor. The sample comprised PBMCs. The chain has TRBV2 and TRBJ2-2, with TRBD2 as a possible D gene (6 bases). CDR3 DNA: TGTGCCAGCAGTGAAGTTAATAGCGGCAACACCGGGGAGCTGTTTTTT. Translation: CASSEVNSGNTGELFF.